This T cell receptor beta chain was recovered during a study of blood T cell repertoires in COVID-19. In the study overall: From the United States, Italy and Spain came samples of acute and convalescent COVID-19. PBMCs, B-cell-depleted T cells, or T cells provided the cDNA or gDNA that made up the material.

Germline V gives CDR1 ENHRY, CDR2 SYGVKD. J lost 5 bases, V lost 6 bases, and 6 bases had no gene match. The CDR3 length is 13 residues. Per the original methods: Reference gene primer amplification yielded estimated nucleated cell counts. Sequenced by immunoSEQ multiplex PCR; TCRdb stores in-frame clones only, minus some. The V and J calls and clone size are taken from that table; D and trimming were inferred from the DNA. The sample contains some 130,000 clones, 75% to 90% of which appear only once. The sequence was obtained from a man between 65 and 85 years old with acute or convalescent COVID-19. Sequenced input: peripheral blood. J is TRBJ1-2 and V is TRBV10-3; TRBD1 aligns across 7 bases. The CDR3 nucleotides are TGTGCCATCAGGGCGACAGGGTTATATGGCTACACCTTC. This encodes CAIRATGLYGYTF.